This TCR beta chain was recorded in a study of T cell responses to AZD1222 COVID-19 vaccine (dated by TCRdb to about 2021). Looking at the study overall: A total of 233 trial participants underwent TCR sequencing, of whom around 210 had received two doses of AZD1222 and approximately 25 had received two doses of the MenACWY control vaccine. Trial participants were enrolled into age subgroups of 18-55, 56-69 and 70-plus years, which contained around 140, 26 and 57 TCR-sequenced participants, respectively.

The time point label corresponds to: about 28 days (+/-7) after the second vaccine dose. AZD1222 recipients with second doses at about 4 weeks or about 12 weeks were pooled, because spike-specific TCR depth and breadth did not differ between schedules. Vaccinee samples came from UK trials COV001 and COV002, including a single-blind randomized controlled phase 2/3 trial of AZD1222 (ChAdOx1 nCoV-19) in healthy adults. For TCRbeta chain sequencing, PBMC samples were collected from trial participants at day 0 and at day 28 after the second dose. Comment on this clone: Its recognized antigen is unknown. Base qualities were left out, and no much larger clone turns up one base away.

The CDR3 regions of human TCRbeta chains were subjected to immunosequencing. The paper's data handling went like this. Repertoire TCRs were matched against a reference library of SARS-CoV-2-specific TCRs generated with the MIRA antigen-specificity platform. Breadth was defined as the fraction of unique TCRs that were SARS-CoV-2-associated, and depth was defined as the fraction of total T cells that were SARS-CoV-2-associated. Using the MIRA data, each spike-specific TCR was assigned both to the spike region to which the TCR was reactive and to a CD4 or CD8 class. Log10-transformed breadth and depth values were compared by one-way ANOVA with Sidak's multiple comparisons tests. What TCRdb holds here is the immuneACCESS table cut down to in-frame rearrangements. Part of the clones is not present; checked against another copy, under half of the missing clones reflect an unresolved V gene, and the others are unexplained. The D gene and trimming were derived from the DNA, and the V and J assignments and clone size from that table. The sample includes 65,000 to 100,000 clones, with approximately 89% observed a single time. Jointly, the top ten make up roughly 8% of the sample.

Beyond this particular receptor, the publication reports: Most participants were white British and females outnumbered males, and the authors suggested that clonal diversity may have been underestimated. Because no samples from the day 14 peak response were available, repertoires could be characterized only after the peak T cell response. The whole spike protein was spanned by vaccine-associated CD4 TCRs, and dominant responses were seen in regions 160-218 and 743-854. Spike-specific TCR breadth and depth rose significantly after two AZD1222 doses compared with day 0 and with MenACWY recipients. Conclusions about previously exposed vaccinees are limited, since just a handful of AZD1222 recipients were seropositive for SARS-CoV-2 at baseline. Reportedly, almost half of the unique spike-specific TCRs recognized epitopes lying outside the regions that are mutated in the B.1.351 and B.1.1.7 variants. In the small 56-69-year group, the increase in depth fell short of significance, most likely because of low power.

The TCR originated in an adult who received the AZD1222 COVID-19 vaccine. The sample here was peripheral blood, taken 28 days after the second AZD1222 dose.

The sequenced DNA: TGTGCCAGCAGTGTGACAGGAGTAGGCACTGAAGCTTTCTTT. Its protein reads: CASSVTGVGTEAFF. In this chain, TRBV2 is recombined with TRBJ1-1, with TRBD1 as a weak D call on 6 bases. The V and J ends are trimmed by 4 bases and 4 bases, leaving 13 bases between them. The CDR3 holds 14 amino acids from the cysteine to the phenylalanine. Kept here is only the CDR3 DNA, which spans 42 bases and is read in frame from base 1. CDR1 and CDR2, per the germline V gene, are SNHLY and FYNNEI.